The entry below gives a single TCR beta chain sequence along with its context. These data are taken from a study of PD-L1 blockade in urothelial cancer. TCRdb's table, derived via immunoSEQ multiplex PCR, lists solely in-frame clones and lacks some. The sample shows some 38,000 clones, approximately 80% of them seen only once. The time point: pretreatment peripheral blood. J lost 2 bases, V lost 5 bases, and 8 bases had no gene match. Germline V CDR1 and CDR2: SGHNT, YENEEA. The length of the CDR3 is 17 residues. The TCR originated in a man at least 80 years old with urothelial cancer. Sequencing was performed on PBMCs, taken around atezolizumab (anti-PD-L1) treatment. This chain uses TRBV11-3 with TRBJ2-1; TRBD2 aligns across 11 bases. This chain's CDR3 is CASSRFSGRATYNEQFF. The CDR3 coding sequence is TGTGCCAGCAGCCGTTTTAGCGGGAGGGCCACCTACAATGAGCAGTTCTTC.